A single sample is the source of the 17 T cell receptor beta chains below, sequenced in a study of blood T cell repertoires in COVID-19. The assay was immunoSEQ multiplex PCR, and TCRdb's table has in-frame clones only and misses some. The sample yields around 50,000 clones, roughly 91% seen once. The sequencing input was peripheral blood. The receptors shown here come from a man aged 50-59 years with active COVID-19.

The chain uses TRBV29-1 and TRBJ2-1; 10 bases map to TRBD2. Germline V gene data show CDR1 as SQVTM and CDR2 as ANQGSEA. The CDR3 has 15 amino acids. The V segment lost 8 bases and the J segment 6 bases; nucleotides outside the gene matches: 13. The CDR3 spells CSPLRKTSGINEQFF. The CDR3 bases are TGCAGCCCCCTTAGAAAAACTAGCGGGATCAATGAGCAGTTCTTC.

The chain uses TRBV4-1 and TRBJ1-4; D perhaps matches TRBD1 (5 bases). V was cut by 2 bases and J by 8 bases, with 9 bases left in between. The CDR3 has 13 amino acids. From germline, CDR1 is MGHRA and CDR2 YSYEKL. The CDR3 DNA is TGCGCCAGCAGCCAACTCCCAGGGGAAAAACTGTTTTTT. It translates to CASSQLPGEKLFF.

The V and J genes are TRBV7-8 and TRBJ2-3; D unclear. CDR3 size: 13 residues. V was clipped by 5 bases and J by 1 base, with 7 bases between them. CDR1 SGHVS and CDR2 FQNEAQ come from the germline V gene. In nucleotides, the CDR3 is TGTGCCAGCAGCCCCGTCGGCACAGATACGCAGTATTTT. It translates to CASSPVGTDTQYF.

The chain links TRBV9 to TRBJ2-1, with D possibly TRBD1 on 6 matching bases. V was shortened by 4 bases and J by 6 bases, with 23 bases between the two germline ends. From germline, CDR1 is SGDLS and CDR2 YYNGEE. The CDR3 totals 17 residues. The CDR3 bases are TGTGCCAGCAGCACCCACGACAGGCCCGGCGACTCCAATGAGCAGTTCTTC. Its protein is CASSTHDRPGDSNEQFF. Combining the CDR3 with reference TRBV9 and TRBJ2-1 gives the whole variable domain DSGVTQTPKHLITATGQRVTLRCSPRSGDLSVYWYQQSLDQGLQFLIQYYNGEERAKGNILERFSAQQFPDLHSELNLSSLELGDSALYFCASSTHDRPGDSNEQFFGPGTRLTVL.

V usage is TRBV30 and J usage is TRBJ2-3; weak D call: TRBD2 (5 bases). Looked up from germline, CDR1 is GTSNPN and CDR2 is SVGIG (reference sequence). This CDR3 contains 15 residues. V dropped 2 bases and J dropped 2 bases, with 14 bases sitting between them. CDR3 sequence: CAWSSLGGFTDTQYF. CDR3 DNA: TGTGCCTGGAGTTCACTTGGCGGGTTCACAGATACGCAGTATTTT.

The rearrangement uses TRBV18 and TRBJ2-7; 10 bases are a match to TRBD1. The length of the CDR3 is 16 residues. J lost 2 bases, V lost 4 bases, and 8 bases had no gene match. The germline gives CDR1 KGHSH, CDR2 LQKENI. The CDR3 protein is CASSLNRDRGPYEQYF. CDR3 nucleotide sequence: TGTGCCAGCTCACTGAACCGGGACAGGGGTCCCTACGAGCAGTACTTC. Combining the CDR3 with reference TRBV18 and TRBJ2-7 gives the whole variable domain NAGVMQNPRHLVRRRGQEARLRCSPMKGHSHVYWYRQLPEEGLKFMVYLQKENIIDESGMPKERFSAEFPKEGPSILRIQQVVRGDSAAYFCASSLNRDRGPYEQYFGPGTRLTVT.

This clone appeared once. The V call is TRBV7-2, the J call TRBJ2-3, with 9 bases identical to TRBD2. The CDR3 runs 18 residues. The germline V gene has CDR1 SGHTA and CDR2 FQGNSA. The V gene end was trimmed by 1 base and the J gene end by 4 bases; junction bases not matched to a gene: 12. CDR3 region: CASSLVGVRGGAADTQYF. CDR3 DNA sequence: TGTGCCAGCAGCTTAGTGGGCGTTCGCGGGGGGGCGGCAGATACGCAGTATTTT.

J is TRBJ2-5 and V is TRBV11-3, with 8 bases identical to TRBD2. The CDR3 runs 17 residues. Per germline, CDR1 SGHNT and CDR2 YENEEA. The J segment lost 1 base and the V segment lost 1 base, leaving 8 bases of the junction unmatched. The CDR3 protein is CASSLGGSGGPQETQYF. CDR3 nucleotide sequence: TGTGCCAGCAGCTTAGGGGGTTCGGGGGGGCCCCAAGAGACCCAGTACTTC.

The chain couples TRBV27 to TRBJ2-1; D gene uncertain. CDR1 and CDR2 from the germline V gene are MNHEY and SMNVEV (reference sequence). V was cut by 3 bases and J by 5 bases, with 8 bases left in between. The CDR3 spans 13 residues. The CDR3 sequence: CASSFTFDNEQFF. CDR3 DNA sequence: TGTGCCAGCAGTTTTACATTTGACAATGAGCAGTTCTTC.

The V and J genes are TRBV19 and TRBJ1-6, with TRBD1 matching 12 bases. V lost 4 bases and J lost 0; bases outside the gene matches: 10. The CDR3 extends over 20 amino acids. Germline V lookup: CDR1 LNHDA, CDR2 SQIVND (reference sequence). This chain's CDR3 is CASSNPGQGALSSYNSPLHF. The CDR3 coding sequence is TGTGCCAGTAGTAATCCGGGACAGGGGGCCCTCAGCTCCTATAATTCACCCCTCCACTTT.

Only one count was recorded for this clone. The chain carries TRBV6-1 and TRBJ2-5, with no clear D. The CDR3 is made up of 13 amino acids. CDR1 MNHNS and CDR2 SASEGT come from the germline V gene. The ends were cut back, 2 bases at V and 2 bases at J, with 6 bases in the middle. CDR3 coding DNA: TGTGCCAGCAGTGAACAGTTACAAGAGACCCAGTACTTC. Translation: CASSEQLQETQYF.

The rearrangement links TRBV6-1 to TRBJ1-2; D call uncertain. The length of the CDR3 is 11 residues. The germline V and J ends were trimmed by 1 base and 8 bases, with 5 bases remaining between them. Germline V gene sequence: CDR1 MNHNS, CDR2 SASEGT. This CDR3 reads CASSEGEGYTF. The DNA for the CDR3 is TGTGCCAGCAGTGAAGGTGAGGGCTACACCTTC.

The chain recombines TRBV9 with TRBJ1-3; D is unclear. Per the germline V gene, CDR1 is SGDLS and CDR2 is YYNGEE. Trimming took 3 bases from V and 0 from J, leaving 10 bases between them. CDR3 length: 15 residues. The CDR3, as DNA: TGTGCCAGCAGCGCCCAGGTAGACTCTGGAAACACCATATATTTT. This gives the protein CASSAQVDSGNTIYF.

This clone was observed a single time. This chain uses TRBV3-1 (or the pseudogene TRBV3-2) with TRBJ2-3, with 12 positions matching TRBD2. The CDR3 has 17 residues. CDR1 is LGHDT and CDR2 is YNNKEL in the germline V gene (reference sequence). Trimming removed 3 bases from V and 6 bases from J; junction bases left unmatched: 10. The CDR3 DNA is TGTGCCAGCAGCCAGACGTCGACTAGCGGGGGAATCGATACGCAGTATTTT. Its protein is CASSQTSTSGGIDTQYF.

This clone was observed a single time. The gene calls are TRBV29-1 and TRBJ2-2, with a weak D call TRBD2 (5 bases). This CDR3 comprises 15 residues. CDR1 is SQVTM and CDR2 is ANQGSEA in the germline V gene. The V gene lost 4 bases and the J gene lost 4 bases, with 16 bases spanning the gap. DNA of the CDR3: TGCAGCGTTGGATCGTCGGGGTTCGGCACCGGGGAGCTGTTTTTT. This encodes CSVGSSGFGTGELFF.

The chain employs TRBV5-1 and TRBJ2-4; the match to TRBD2 covers 12 bases. The germline V gene has CDR1 SGHRS and CDR2 YFSETQ. The J segment lost 6 bases and the V segment lost 4 bases, leaving 17 bases of the junction unmatched. This CDR3 is built from 19 residues. DNA for the CDR3: TGCGCCAGCAGCCCACGACCGCTTGGACTAGCGGGGTTGGTAAACATTCAGTACTTC. This encodes CASSPRPLGLAGLVNIQYF. Complete variable domain (other parts from reference TRBV5-1 and TRBJ2-4): KAGVTQTPRYLIKTRGQQVTLSCSPISGHRSVSWYQQTPGQGLQFLFEYFSETQRNKGNFPGRFSGRQFSNSRSEMNVSTLELGDSALYLCASSPRPLGLAGLVNIQYFGAGTRLSVL.

The chain has TRBV5-6 and TRBJ2-7, with D maybe TRBD1 (6 bases). Germline assignment: CDR1 SGHDT and CDR2 YYEEEE. CDR3 length: 14 residues. V was cut by 4 bases and J by 0 bases, with 11 bases left in between. CDR3 sequence (DNA): TGTGCCAGCAGCCCTCTGGACAGCTCCTACGAGCAGTACTTC. Translation gives CASSPLDSSYEQYF.